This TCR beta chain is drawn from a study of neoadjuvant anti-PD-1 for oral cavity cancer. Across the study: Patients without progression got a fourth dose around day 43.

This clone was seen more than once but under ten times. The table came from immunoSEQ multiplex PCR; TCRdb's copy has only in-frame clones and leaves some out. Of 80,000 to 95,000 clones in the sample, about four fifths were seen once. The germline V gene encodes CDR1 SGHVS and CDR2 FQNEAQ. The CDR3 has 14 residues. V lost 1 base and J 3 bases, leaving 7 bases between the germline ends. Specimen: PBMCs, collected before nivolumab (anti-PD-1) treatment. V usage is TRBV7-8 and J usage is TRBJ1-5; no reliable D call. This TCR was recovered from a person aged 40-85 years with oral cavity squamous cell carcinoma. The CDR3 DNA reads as TGTGCCAGCAGCTTAGTAGGGATCAATCAGCCCCAGCATTTT. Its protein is CASSLVGINQPQHF.